There are a few counts of the clone carrying this T cell receptor (beta chain). The data were obtained in a study of blood T cell repertoires in COVID-19. Background on the study: The samples span acute and convalescent COVID-19 from the United States, Italy and Spain. T cells, B-cell-depleted T cells, or PBMCs provided the cDNA or gDNA that served as material.

The CDR3 covers 14 residues. CDR1 is MNHNS and CDR2 is SASEGT in the germline V gene. J lost 7 bases, V lost 3 bases, and 5 bases had no gene match. Study processing details: Using reference gene primer amplification, nucleated cell counts were estimated. Produced via immunoSEQ multiplex PCR; TCRdb's table is partial and in-frame only. The DNA was the basis for D and trimming; V, J and clone size are from that table. The sample has approximately 150,000 clones; about four fifths are singletons. The sequencing sample was made of peripheral blood. This sequence was found in a woman older than 75 with acute or convalescent COVID-19. The chain couples TRBV6-1 to TRBJ1-5, with 8 bases matching TRBD1. CDR3 sequence reads: CASSDRGQEQPQHF. CDR3 bases: TGTGCCAGCAGTGACAGGGGGCAGGAACAGCCCCAGCATTTT.